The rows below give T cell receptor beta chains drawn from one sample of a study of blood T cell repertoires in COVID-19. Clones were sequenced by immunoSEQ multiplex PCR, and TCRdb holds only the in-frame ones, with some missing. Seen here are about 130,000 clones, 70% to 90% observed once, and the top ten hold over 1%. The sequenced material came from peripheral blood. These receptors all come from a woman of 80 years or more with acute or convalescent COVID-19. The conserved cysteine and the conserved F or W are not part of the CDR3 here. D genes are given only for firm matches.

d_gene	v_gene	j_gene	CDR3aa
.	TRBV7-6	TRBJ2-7	ASSWGQAYEQY
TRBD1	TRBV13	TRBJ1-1	ASSSDRDLGNTEAF
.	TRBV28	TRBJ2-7	ASSRGTYEQY
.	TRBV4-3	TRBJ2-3	ASSQQGSTDTQY
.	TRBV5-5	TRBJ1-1	ASSVHRETEAF
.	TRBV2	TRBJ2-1	ASSEMALGGNEQF
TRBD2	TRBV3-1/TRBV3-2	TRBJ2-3	ASSSGTSGKDTQY
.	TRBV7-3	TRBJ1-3	ASSLGPGSGNTIY
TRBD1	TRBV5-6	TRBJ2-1	ASEWGTGGYNEQF
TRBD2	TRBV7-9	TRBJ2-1	ASSSRTSGSGYNEQF
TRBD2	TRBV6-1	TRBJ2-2	ASSEMWTSGTGELF
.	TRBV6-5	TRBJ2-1	ASSYSSPRDNNEQF
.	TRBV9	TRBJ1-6	ASSKGQNNSPLH
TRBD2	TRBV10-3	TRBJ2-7	AISDLLASGGAGSYEQY
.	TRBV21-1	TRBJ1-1	ARAQGGTEAF
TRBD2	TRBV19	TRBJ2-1	ASSRGRGAYNEQF
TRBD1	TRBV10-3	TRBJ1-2	ATIPSGQGAGGYT
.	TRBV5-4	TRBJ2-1	ASSFPRGDEQF
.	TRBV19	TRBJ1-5	ASSPLSGDLNQPQH
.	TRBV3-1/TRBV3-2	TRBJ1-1	ASSQGREAF